The 17 T cell receptor beta chains given below trace back to one sample, sequenced in a study of T-cell memory formation after mild COVID-19 (dated by TCRdb to the early 2020s). Library generation was performed with 5' RACE. TCRdb records Illumina NovaSeq 6000 as the sequencer. The raw public data were reprocessed by TCRdb itself: fastp quality trimming at Q25, MiXCR clonotype calling, in-frame beta chains only. Every entry covers one CDR3 protein and lists the most common genes and DNA from its rows. For this sample the table gives 150,000 to 200,000 distinct CDR3 sequences, of which 20% to 25% were detected only once. About 23% of the sample is taken by the ten largest. The specimen sequenced was PBMCs or a T cell subset sorted from them (not recorded which). The receptors originated from an adult woman who had mild COVID-19 (a few samples of this study predate the infection). The sample titles of this study are shuffled in the database, so cell type and time point are left out; the donor was told from shared clones.

This clonotype was counted ten times or more. The CDR3 DNA reads TGTGCCAGCAGTTACGGGGGGGAAGGCTACGAGCAGTACTTC. Protein: CASSYGGEGYEQYF. The chain carries TRBV6-6 and TRBJ2-7, with TRBD2 matching over 7 bases. The CDR3 is 14 amino acids. Per the germline V gene, CDR1 is MNHNY and CDR2 is SVGAGI (reference sequence). The V segment lost 2 bases and the J segment 3 bases; nucleotides outside the gene matches: 4.

V usage is TRBV19 and J usage is TRBJ2-7; TRBD1 matches at 9 bases. Germline V CDR1 and CDR2: LNHDA, SQIVND (reference sequence). With V trimmed by 5 bases and J by 0 bases, 2 bases remained unmatched. The CDR3 consists of 14 residues. This chain's CDR3 is CASSDRGSSYEQYF. In nucleotides, the CDR3 is TGTGCCAGTAGTGACAGGGGGAGCTCCTACGAGCAGTACTTC.

J is TRBJ1-2 and V is TRBV20-1, with D possibly TRBD1 on 6 matching bases. Germline-derived CDR1 and CDR2 are DFQATT and SNEGSKA (reference sequence). This CDR3 comprises 15 residues. V shed 0 bases and J shed 2 bases, with 13 bases lying between them. The CDR3 here is CSARDPQGTNYGYTF. The CDR3 nucleotides read TGCAGTGCTAGAGATCCCCAGGGGACGAACTATGGCTACACCTTC.

In this sample, this clonotype turned up a few times. The rearrangement joins TRBV20-1 to TRBJ2-3; possibly TRBD2 for D (6 bases). CDR1 and CDR2 (germline): DFQATT, SNEGSKA (reference sequence). Trimming pared 0 bases from V and 3 bases from J, leaving 16 bases between. CDR3 length: 16 residues. CDR3 sequence: CSARDTPRESTDTQYF. As DNA, the CDR3 is TGCAGTGCTAGAGATACCCCCCGGGAGAGTACAGATACGCAGTATTTT.

The V gene is TRBV7-8, the J gene TRBJ2-3; D ambiguous. From germline, CDR1 is SGHVS and CDR2 FQNEAQ. Trimming pared 6 bases from V and 1 base from J, leaving 2 bases between. The CDR3 covers 11 residues. The CDR3 DNA is TGTGCCAGCAGTCGCACAGATACGCAGTATTTT. Translation: CASSRTDTQYF.

The sample holds a few counts of this clonotype. The V gene is TRBV15, the J gene TRBJ1-1, with D hard to call. Germline CDR1 and CDR2: LNHNV and YYDKDF (reference sequence). This CDR3 comprises 14 residues. Trimming removed 1 base at V and 1 base at J, with 7 bases between. CDR3 region: CATSRVGENTEAFF. The CDR3, as DNA: TGTGCCACCAGCAGAGTTGGGGAGAACACTGAAGCTTTCTTT. The whole variable domain, remainder taken from reference TRBV15 and TRBJ1-1, is DAMVIQNPRYQVTQFGKPVTLSCSQTLNHNVMYWYQQKSSQAPKLLFHYYDKDFNNEADTPDNFQSRRPNTSFCFLDIRSPGLGDTAMYLCATSRVGENTEAFFGQGTRLTVV.

This clonotype was seen a few times. The chain couples TRBV15 to TRBJ1-4, with D unclear. Germline V gene lookup returns CDR1 LNHNV and CDR2 YYDKDF (reference sequence). The CDR3 covers 17 residues. Trimming removed 2 bases at V and 2 bases at J, with 15 bases between. CDR3 amino acids: CATSRKSILATNEKLFF. The DNA of the CDR3 is TGTGCCACCAGCAGAAAATCCATACTGGCGACTAATGAAAAACTGTTTTTT.

V gene TRBV6-5 combines with J gene TRBJ2-1, with 9 bases identical to TRBD2. The length of the CDR3 is 15 residues. Trimming removed 10 bases from V and 7 bases from J; junction bases left unmatched: 14. The germline V gene encodes CDR1 MNHEY and CDR2 SVGAGI. CDR3 amino acids: CATIGLAGSKNEQFF. The CDR3 nucleotides read TGTGCCACCATCGGGCTAGCGGGAAGTAAGAATGAGCAGTTCTTC.

This chain uses TRBV29-1 with TRBJ2-7, with TRBD2 matching 8 bases. Trimming took 4 bases from V and 2 from J; bases not matched to a gene: 7. This CDR3 comprises 14 residues. Germline loops: CDR1 SQVTM, CDR2 ANQGSEA. The CDR3 bases are TGCAGCGTTGCCGGGGGGGACTTCACCTACGAGCAGTACTTC. Amino acid sequence: CSVAGGDFTYEQYF.

This CDR3 is CASSWTGGEETQYF. CDR3 sequence (DNA): TGTGCCAGCAGCTGGACAGGGGGCGAAGAGACCCAGTACTTC. The gene calls are TRBV3-1 and TRBJ2-5; TRBD1 matches 11 bases. The germline V gene encodes CDR1 LGHDT and CDR2 YNNKEL (reference sequence). V shed 5 bases, J shed 3 bases, and the junction held 2 bases outside the gene matches. The CDR3 consists of 14 residues.

CDR3 loop: CASSSNSFYEQYF. The CDR3 region has the DNA TGTGCCAGCAGTTCCAACAGCTTCTACGAGCAGTACTTC. V and J are TRBV6-2 or TRBV6-3 and TRBJ2-7; D remains unclear. V lost 4 bases and J lost 3, with 10 bases in between. Germline CDR1 and CDR2: MNHEY and SVGEGT. The CDR3 is 13 amino acids.

This clonotype was counted a few times. The chain links TRBV27 to TRBJ2-7, with 8 bases lining up with TRBD2. The CDR3 consists of 15 residues. The germline V gene has CDR1 MNHEY and CDR2 SMNVEV (reference sequence). J gave up 6 bases and V 2 bases, and 9 bases lay outside the gene matches. DNA for the CDR3: TGTGCCAGCAGTTTAGGTATAGCGGGATCTACCGAGCAGTACTTC. Translating gives CASSLGIAGSTEQYF.

The chain joins TRBV5-1 to TRBJ2-1, with 7 bases matching TRBD1. Trimming cost V 4 bases and J 1 base; bases outside gene matches: 8. CDR1 and CDR2 from the germline V gene are SGHRS and YFSETQ. The CDR3 is 16 amino acids. This CDR3 reads CASSDRVSESYNEQFF. Written as DNA, the CDR3 is TGCGCCAGCAGCGACAGGGTTTCGGAGTCCTACAATGAGCAGTTCTTC. Drawing the rest from reference TRBV5-1 and TRBJ2-1, the complete variable domain is KAGVTQTPRYLIKTRGQQVTLSCSPISGHRSVSWYQQTPGQGLQFLFEYFSETQRNKGNFPGRFSGRQFSNSRSEMNVSTLELGDSALYLCASSDRVSESYNEQFFGPGTRLTVL.

The chain couples TRBV30 to TRBJ1-2, with 9 nucleotides matching TRBD1. Per the germline V gene, CDR1 is GTSNPN and CDR2 is SVGIG (reference sequence). Trimming took 1 base from V and 4 from J; bases not matched to a gene: 13. There are 17 residues in the CDR3. CDR3 loop: CAWSGHRDRDSSYGYTF. The DNA for the CDR3 is TGTGCCTGGAGTGGACATCGGGACAGGGACTCAAGCTATGGCTACACCTTC.

The V gene is TRBV4-3, the J gene TRBJ2-1; TRBD2 matches at 11 bases. Germline trimming cut 2 bases from V and 10 bases from J; bases unmatched to any gene: 7. The V gene's germline CDR1 is LGHNA and CDR2 YSLEER. CDR3 size: 15 residues. The DNA of the CDR3 is TGCGCCAGCAGCCAATTAGGGACTAGCGGATGGGAGCAGTTCTTC. This encodes CASSQLGTSGWEQFF.

The V and J genes are TRBV7-3 and TRBJ2-3; 9 positions match TRBD1. V lost 8 bases to trimming and J lost 4 bases; unmatched junction nucleotides: 10. The CDR3 contains 15 residues. The germline gives CDR1 SGHTA, CDR2 FQGTGA. The CDR3 region is CASGAGTGQADTQYF. The CDR3 DNA follows: TGTGCCAGCGGGGCCGGGACAGGGCAAGCAGATACGCAGTATTTT. Supplemented by reference TRBV7-3 and TRBJ2-3, the full variable domain reads GAGVSQTPSNKVTEKGKYVELRCDPISGHTALYWYRQSLGQGPEFLIYFQGTGAADDSGLPNDRFFAVRPEGSVSTLKIQRTERGDSAVYLCASGAGTGQADTQYFGPGTRLTVL.

The chain has TRBV7-9 and TRBJ2-7, with D tentatively TRBD2 (5 bases). Trimming removed 5 bases from V and 3 bases from J, with 11 bases in between. The germline V gene encodes CDR1 SEHNR and CDR2 FQNEAQ (reference sequence). This CDR3 has 13 residues. This chain's CDR3 is CASSLPRGYEQYF. CDR3 sequence (DNA): TGTGCCAGCAGCCTACCTCGGGGCTACGAGCAGTACTTC.